The T cell receptor (beta chain) described here comes from a study of T cells in Graves' hyperthyroidism and ophthalmopathy. Overall study results and limits: Blood shared most expanded thyroid clonotypes above 0.001.

Amplified regions were TCR beta CDR3 sequences from RNA transcripts. The HTBI primer set served for first-round RT-PCR of the TCR CDR3. TCRdb analysed the multiplex PCR reads with MiXCR anew, one entry per CDR3 protein. The repertoire includes approximately 640,000 distinct CDR3 sequences, around 15% of them detected once, and 3.8% sits in the top ten. Uncontrolled infection, other autoimmune disease, pregnancy or lactation disqualified patients from enrolment. Comment on this clonotype: Its antigen is unknown.

The material sequenced was blood. This receptor was taken from a woman aged 30 to 39 with Graves' hyperthyroidism.

DNA for the CDR3: TGTGCCACCAGCAGAGATTACTCCCCGGACAGGGCGACAGATACGCAGTATTTT. This codes for CATSRDYSPDRATDTQYF. The chain employs TRBV15 and TRBJ2-3; 8 bases fit TRBD1. The CDR3 length is 18 residues. CDR1 is LNHNV, CDR2 YYDKDF, per germline (reference sequence). With 0 bases clipped from V and 3 bases from J, the junction kept 11 bases outside the gene matches.